The sequence of this T cell receptor (beta chain) was determined in a study of Ad26.COV2.S vaccination and SARS-CoV-2 variants (TCRdb year 2021). Concerning the study at large: TCRbeta repertoire sequencing served as the tool for gauging how specific and how broad the SARS-CoV-2-reactive T cell receptors were following Ad26.COV2.S vaccination. A total of approximately 30 samples were included in the TCR-sequenced set, comprising roughly 19 Ad26.COV2.S vaccine recipients, 5 placebo recipients and 8 SARS-CoV-2 convalescent individuals. The full study reports these points: Ad26.COV2.S recipients had higher spike-specific TCR breadth than placebo recipients (P = 0.0014). Substantial breadth of spike-specific CD8+ and CD4+ T cell responses was reported after vaccination. According to the authors, total T cell responses may have been underestimated by the TCR breadth and depth analyses. Non-spike TCR breadth was comparable between vaccine and placebo recipients, consistent with the vaccine containing only spike.

The sample's time point, from its label and the paper: individuals recovered from natural SARS-CoV-2 infection. The CDR3 measures 15 amino acids from cysteine to phenylalanine. The retained sequence is limited to the CDR3, 45 bases, with the frame set at the first base. CDR1 MGHDK and CDR2 SYGVNS are derived from the germline V gene. V is pared back by 1 base and J by 8 bases, with 14 bases lying between the germline termini. Remarks on this clone: What this receptor recognizes is not known. It has no much larger one-base neighbor in the sample; base qualities were not kept.

The immunoSEQ Assay was the method used to sequence TCRbeta CDR3 regions. After extraction, genomic DNA underwent amplification by bias-controlled multiplex PCR, followed by high-throughput sequencing. The published analysis was carried out like this. To quantify the absolute abundance of each unique TCRbeta CDR3 region, sequences were collapsed and filtered. T cell fraction was estimated by normalization of TCRbeta template counts to usable DNA, with usable DNA being measured through amplification of reference genes present in all nucleated cells. Repertoire TCRs were annotated as SARS-CoV-2-specific by exact matching of V gene, CDR3 amino acid sequence and J gene to a known reactive TCR set. The reference SARS-CoV-2 TCR set was derived from MIRA and filtered for enrichment in COVID-19-positive ImmuneCODE repertoires, a step that removed public or cross-reactive TCRs. Using the MIRA antigens, annotated TCRs were further analysed by specific ORF or by position within an ORF. Breadth was defined as the number of annotated unique rearrangements divided by the total number of unique productive rearrangements, and depth was defined as the summed frequency of the annotated unique rearrangements. Two-sided Wilcoxon rank-sum tests were applied when comparing TCR breadth between groups. Not all clones reach the TCRdb copy of this immuneACCESS table, which keeps in-frame sequences only. Checked studies attribute under half of the gap to unresolved V genes and leave the rest unexplained. That table furnishes V, J and clone size, whereas the DNA furnished D and trimming. The sample profile shows under 150,000 clones; roughly 88% of them were found once. 5% of the sample belongs to the ten largest clones.

This receptor was taken from a human donor who had recovered from COVID-19. This specimen consisted of peripheral blood, obtained after recovery from COVID-19. The chain is assembled from TRBV25-1 and TRBJ1-4; the D gene remains uncertain. The CDR3 sequence is CASSELVGRGEKLFF. The nucleotide sequence reads TGTGCCAGCAGTGAATTAGTAGGGAGAGGCGAAAAACTGTTTTTT.